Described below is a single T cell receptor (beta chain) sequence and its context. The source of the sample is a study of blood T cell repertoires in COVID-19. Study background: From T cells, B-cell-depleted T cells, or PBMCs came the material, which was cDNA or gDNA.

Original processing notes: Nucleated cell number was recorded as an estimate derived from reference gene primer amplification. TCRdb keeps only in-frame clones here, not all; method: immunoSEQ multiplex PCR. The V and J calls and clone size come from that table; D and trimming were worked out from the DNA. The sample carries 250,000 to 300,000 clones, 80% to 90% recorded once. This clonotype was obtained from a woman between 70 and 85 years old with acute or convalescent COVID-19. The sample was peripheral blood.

CDR3 DNA: TGTGCCAGTAGTATCACAGGGTTCTCTGGAAACACCATATATTTT. Encoded protein: CASSITGFSGNTIYF. The chain has TRBV19 and TRBJ1-3; possibly TRBD1 for D (6 bases). CDR1 and CDR2 from the germline V gene are LNHDA and SQIVND (reference sequence). The V end lost 3 bases, the J end lost 0 bases, and 9 bases lay between the germline ends. The CDR3 is made up of 15 amino acids.